The 2 T cell receptor beta chains in this list originate from one sample, sequenced in a study of T cells in Graves' hyperthyroidism and ophthalmopathy. The source material, RNA transcripts, was used to amplify TCR beta CDR3 regions. HTBI primers were the set used in a first-round RT-PCR of the TCR CDR3. TCRdb reprocessed the multiplex PCR reads via MiXCR and lists one record per CDR3 protein. The table has some 550,000 distinct CDR3 sequences, more than 15% seen once; the top ten hold 2.5% to 4%. The sample taken for sequencing was blood. These receptors were collected from a woman between 40 and 55 years old with Graves' ophthalmopathy.

The V and J genes are TRBV6-5 and TRBJ2-3; D might be TRBD2 (6 bases). Trimming removed 2 bases at V and 4 bases at J, with 16 bases between. This CDR3 is 16 amino acids long. Looked up from germline, CDR1 is MNHEY and CDR2 is SVGAGI. CDR3 coding DNA: TGTGCCAGCAGTTACAGTAGCGGTTTCCAGGCAGATACGCAGTATTTT. It codes for CASSYSSGFQADTQYF.

This clonotype was seen many times. The V gene is TRBV16, the J gene TRBJ1-5; no reliable D call. The germline gives CDR1 KGHSY, CDR2 FQNENV. V lost 4 bases to trimming and J lost 6 bases, with 10 bases between them. The CDR3 runs to 13 residues. The DNA of the CDR3 is TGTGCCAGCAGCCCACAGAGATCTCAGCCCCAGCATTTT. Translated, it gives CASSPQRSQPQHF.